This T cell receptor (beta chain) appears in the sequencing data of a study of CD8+CD57+ T cells in acquired aplastic anemia. The CDR3 extends over 17 amino acids. Germline CDR1 is MNHNS and CDR2 is SASEGT. TCR beta VDJ and CDR3 were profiled, and genomic DNA was the template. TCRdb re-derived calls from the reads in MiXCR, one entry per CDR3 protein. The sample lists fewer than 250,000 distinct CDR3 sequences, more than 45% seen once, with under 9% in the top ten. This clonotype was seen a few times. Germline is not matched at one junction end, which may reflect a read error. Patients sequenced had flow cytometry evidence of CD8+CD57+ cell expansion. Diagnosis of severe acquired aplastic anemia applied to all patients. The blood sampling took place in patients who had so far received no therapy.

This chain joins TRBV6-1 and TRBJ1-4; possibly TRBD1 for D (6 bases). The material sequenced was sorted CD4+, CD8+, or CD8+CD57+ T cells (not recorded which) from PBMCs. The clonotype comes from a human donor with aplastic anemia. Here the CDR3 DNA reads TGTGCCAGCAGTGATAGACGGGACACCACAACTAATGAAAAACTGCTTTTT. Translating it yields CASSDRRDTTTNEKLLF.